The 27 T cell receptor beta chains below come from one sample, sequenced in a study of vaccination effects on CD4 cells after COVID-19. Repertoires were generated with immunoSEQ multiplex PCR, while TCRdb's copy carries only in-frame clones and drops some. The data hold roughly 29,000 clones, with 65% observed a single time. With roughly 9 days of culture completed, CD4+ T cells were isolated. Their specific antigens are unknown. The specimen was CD4+ T cells from PBMCs cultured without peptide, collected before COVID-19 vaccination. The source of these receptors is a human donor who received a COVID-19 vaccine.

This chain links TRBV18 with TRBJ2-1; D is possibly TRBD1 or TRBD2 (7 bases each). The germline CDR1 and CDR2 sequences are KGHSH and LQKENI. This CDR3 contains 16 residues. V lost 0 bases to trimming and J lost 7 bases, with 16 bases between them. The CDR3 DNA reads TGTGCCAGCTCACCACCGGGGGAGGGGGCTATAAATGAGCAGTTCTTC. This sequence encodes CASSPPGEGAINEQFF.

The rearrangement joins TRBV7-8 to TRBJ1-3, with D unclear. The CDR3 totals 12 residues. V gave up 0 bases and J gave up 10 bases, with 7 bases separating them. The germline V gene has CDR1 SGHVS and CDR2 FQNEAQ. Written as DNA, the CDR3 is TGTGCCAGCAGCTTAGCCGAGGGTACCATATATTTT. Amino acid sequence: CASSLAEGTIYF.

This chain connects TRBV21-1 to TRBJ2-7; TRBD1, as called in the table, went unchecked against the DNA. TRBV21-1 is deemed a pseudogene. This CDR3 is built from 18 residues. Written as DNA, the CDR3 is TGTGCCAGCAGCAAAGGAAAGGACAGGGGCCCCTATCCCTACGAGCAGTACTTC. It codes for CASSKGKDRGPYPYEQYF.

The chain combines TRBV4-1 with TRBJ2-1, with D perhaps matching TRBD1 (5 bases). The CDR3 extends over 16 amino acids. Trimming took off 1 base at V and 4 bases at J, with 14 bases between the two ends. In germline, CDR1 is MGHRA, CDR2 YSYEKL. In DNA, the CDR3 is TGCGCCAGCAGCCAAGTTGACATGGGGCTTTACAATGAGCAGTTCTTC. This translates into CASSQVDMGLYNEQFF.

The chain is built from TRBV19 and TRBJ2-2; D possibly matches TRBD1 or TRBD2 (6 bases each). In germline, CDR1 is LNHDA, CDR2 SQIVND (reference sequence). The CDR3 consists of 14 residues. V was trimmed by 5 bases and J by 2 bases, leaving 9 bases between them. The DNA for the CDR3 is TGTGCCAGTAGTGCGGGACAAAACACCGGGGAGCTGTTTTTT. Amino acid sequence: CASSAGQNTGELFF.

This clone was observed a few times. V usage is TRBV20-1 and J usage is TRBJ2-3; D gene unclear. This CDR3 spans 11 amino acids. Germline values: CDR1 DFQATT, CDR2 SNEGSKA (reference sequence). The ends were cut back, 2 bases at V and 5 bases at J, with 5 bases in the middle. The CDR3 bases are TGCAGTGCTAGAATTCGAGATACGCAGTATTTT. Its protein product is CSARIRDTQYF.

This sequence joins TRBV10-2 and TRBJ2-7, with 13 bases matching TRBD2. The J segment lost 12 bases and the V segment lost 4 bases, leaving 6 bases of the junction unmatched. CDR3 size: 13 residues. CDR1 is WSHSY and CDR2 is SAAADI in the germline V gene. For the CDR3, the DNA is TGCGCCAGCAGTGGGGGACTAGCGGGATCGGGGTACTTC. It codes for CASSGGLAGSGYF.

The chain combines TRBV7-2 with TRBJ2-3; TRBD2 matches 12 bases. The CDR3 sequence is 16 residues long. Trimming took 2 bases from V and 3 from J; bases not matched to a gene: 3. The V gene's germline CDR1 is SGHTA and CDR2 FQGNSA. The CDR3 loop is CASSLWGTSGTDTQYF. The CDR3 DNA follows: TGTGCCAGCAGCTTATGGGGGACTAGCGGGACAGATACGCAGTATTTT. Drawing the rest from reference TRBV7-2 and TRBJ2-3, the complete variable domain is GAGVSQSPSNKVTEKGKDVELRCDPISGHTALYWYRQSLGQGLEFLIYFQGNSAPDKSGLPSDRFSAERTGGSVSTLTIQRTQQEDSAVYLCASSLWGTSGTDTQYFGPGTRLTVL.

This chain connects TRBV11-2 to TRBJ2-7; D gene unclear. The CDR3 has 12 amino acids. V was pared by 6 bases and J by 3 bases, with 9 bases between. Germline-derived CDR1 and CDR2 are SGHAT and FQNNGV. Written as DNA, the CDR3 is TGTGCCAGCAGTACAAGGGTCTACGAGCAGTACTTC. It specifies CASSTRVYEQYF.

V gene TRBV23-1 combines with J gene TRBJ2-7, with 9 nucleotides matching TRBD1. TRBV23-1 is annotated as an ORF whose role is uncertain. This CDR3 contains 15 residues. V lost 6 bases to trimming and J lost 5 bases; unmatched junction nucleotides: 11. CDR3 DNA sequence: TGCGCCAGCAGGCGCGGCAGGGACAGGGTGGACGAGCAGTACTTC. Translation: CASRRGRDRVDEQYF.

This rearrangement joins TRBV7-8 to TRBJ1-5; maybe TRBD1 (6 bases). This CDR3 is built from 16 residues. Germline CDR1 and CDR2: SGHVS and FQNEAQ. V lost 2 bases, J lost 0 bases, and 11 bases lay in between. The chain's CDR3 is CASSLQGRGSNQPQHF. DNA of the CDR3: TGTGCCAGCAGCTTACAGGGGCGGGGTAGCAATCAGCCCCAGCATTTT.

The chain couples TRBV7-8 to TRBJ1-1; 9 bases line up with TRBD1. Germline values: CDR1 SGHVS, CDR2 FQNEAQ. V gave up 4 bases and J gave up 1 base; unmatched junction bases: 4. This CDR3 has 15 residues. For the CDR3, the DNA is TGTGCCAGCAGCTCCTGGACAGGGGAGAACACTGAAGCTTTCTTT. This sequence encodes CASSSWTGENTEAFF.

A few counts support this clone. The chain joins TRBV19 to TRBJ1-6; D is ambiguous. Germline V CDR1 and CDR2: LNHDA, SQIVND (reference sequence). The CDR3 totals 16 residues. V was shortened by 3 bases and J by 3 bases, with 12 bases between the two germline ends. CDR3 sequence (DNA): TGTGCCAGTAGTATCGGGCGGTTTAACTATAATTCACCCCTCCACTTT. Protein product: CASSIGRFNYNSPLHF. Complete variable domain (other parts from reference TRBV19 and TRBJ1-6): DGGITQSPKYLFRKEGQNVTLSCEQNLNHDAMYWYRQDPGQGLRLIYYSQIVNDFQKGDIAEGYSVSREKKESFPLTVTSAQKNPTAFYLCASSIGRFNYNSPLHFGNGTRLTVT.

The J gene is TRBJ2-5, the V gene TRBV18; TRBD2 aligns across 7 bases. The CDR3 sequence is 12 residues long. J lost 5 bases, V lost 3 bases, and 0 bases had no gene match. From germline, CDR1 is KGHSH and CDR2 LQKENI. The CDR3 region is CASSPGGETQYF. In nucleotides, the CDR3 is TGTGCCAGCTCACCCGGGGGGGAGACCCAGTACTTC.

This sequence joins TRBV7-9 and TRBJ2-1, with 14 bases aligning to TRBD2. The CDR3 length is 16 residues. The V and J ends lost 1 base and 6 bases, in that order; junction bases with no gene match: 2. Germline V lookup: CDR1 SEHNR, CDR2 FQNEAQ (reference sequence). CDR3 residues: CASSLVGTSGSNEQFF. In DNA, the CDR3 is TGTGCCAGCAGCTTAGTAGGGACTAGCGGGAGCAATGAGCAGTTCTTC.

The chain carries TRBV6-2 or TRBV6-3 and TRBJ2-7, with TRBD2 matching 8 bases. Germline CDR1 MNHEY, CDR2 SVGEGT. The V and J ends lost 2 bases and 6 bases, in that order; junction bases with no gene match: 9. This CDR3 has 15 amino acids. The CDR3 sequence: CASSYVAGTPSEQYF. In DNA, the CDR3 is TGTGCCAGCAGTTACGTAGCGGGGACTCCTTCCGAGCAGTACTTC.

The chain has TRBV6-5 and TRBJ2-5; D may be TRBD1 or TRBD2 (6 bases each). CDR1 MNHEY and CDR2 SVGAGI come from the germline V gene. The V and J ends lost 8 bases and 5 bases respectively, with 21 bases between them. The CDR3 length is 15 residues. The DNA of the CDR3 is TGTGCCAGCGATCGTGGGGGCGGGATATCGGAGACCCAGTACTTC. This translates into CASDRGGGISETQYF.

This rearrangement joins TRBV11-3 to TRBJ2-3; 7 bases align to TRBD1. The CDR3 length is 14 residues. Germline CDR1 SGHNT, CDR2 YENEEA. Trimming removed 3 bases from V and 4 bases from J; junction bases left unmatched: 4. CDR3 in DNA: TGTGCCAGCAGCTTGTTGACAGGGCCAGATACGCAGTATTTT. It yields the protein CASSLLTGPDTQYF.

The chain couples TRBV18 to TRBJ1-5, with D tentatively TRBD1 (6 bases). This CDR3 region has 14 residues. Per the germline V gene, CDR1 is KGHSH and CDR2 is LQKENI. V lost 4 bases and J lost 3, with 10 bases in between. CDR3 region: CASSLAGDNQPQHF. DNA for the CDR3: TGTGCCAGCTCACTTGCAGGGGACAATCAGCCCCAGCATTTT.

V is TRBV2 and J is TRBJ2-1; weak D call: TRBD2 (7 bases). V lost 7 bases to trimming and J lost 8 bases, with 21 bases between them. The CDR3 sequence is 15 residues long. Germline V gene lookup returns CDR1 SNHLY and CDR2 FYNNEI. CDR3 residues: CASIEGRGGPHEQFF. CDR3 nucleotide sequence: TGTGCCAGCATCGAGGGGAGGGGGGGCCCTCATGAGCAGTTCTTC. Using reference TRBV2 and TRBJ2-1 for the parts outside the CDR3, the full variable domain is EPEVTQTPSHQVTQMGQEVILRCVPISNHLYFYWYRQILGQKVEFLVSFYNNEISEKSEIFDDQFSVERPDGSNFTLKIRSTKLEDSAMYFCASIEGRGGPHEQFFGPGTRLTVL.

The chain links TRBV29-1 to TRBJ2-7; D may be TRBD1 (6 bases). The CDR3 is 13 residues long. CDR1 and CDR2 (germline): SQVTM, ANQGSEA. Trimming removed 7 bases from V and 7 bases from J, with 20 bases in between. In DNA form, the CDR3 reads TGCAGCGCTGGGGGCAGGGTGAGTGGGGAGCAGTACTTC. This sequence encodes CSAGGRVSGEQYF.

The V and J genes are TRBV6-1 and TRBJ1-4; D ambiguous. Germline CDR1 and CDR2: MNHNS and SASEGT. This CDR3 has 20 residues. The V end was cut by 1 base, the J end by 0 bases, with 21 bases between. The CDR3 sequence is CASSEDLIGYLVPTNEKLFF. The CDR3, as DNA: TGTGCCAGCAGTGAAGACCTTATCGGGTATTTGGTCCCAACTAATGAAAAACTGTTTTTT.

This clone turned up a few times. The chain links TRBV13 to TRBJ1-2; the D gene is possibly TRBD1 (6 bases). The germline CDR1 and CDR2 sequences are PRHDT and FYEKMQ (reference sequence). V was trimmed by 1 base and J by 8 bases, leaving 11 bases between them. CDR3 length: 13 amino acids. CDR3 nucleotide sequence: TGTGCCAGCAGCTTAGTGGGGGCCCCCGGCTACACCTTC. Translated, it gives CASSLVGAPGYTF.

This clone was seen a handful of times. The same CDR3 is also encoded by other DNA sequences in this sample. The V call is TRBV12-3 or TRBV12-4, the J call TRBJ2-7, with D tentatively TRBD1 (5 bases). The germline V and J ends were trimmed by 3 bases and 4 bases, with 7 bases remaining between them. The length of the CDR3 is 12 residues. The CDR3, as DNA: TGTGCCAGCAGTTTGCAGGGATACGAGCAGTACTTC. Protein product: CASSLQGYEQYF.

This chain links TRBV7-9 with TRBJ2-5; possibly TRBD1 for D (5 bases). This CDR3 is 15 amino acids long. V lost 1 base and J lost 5, with 14 bases in between. Germline-derived CDR1 and CDR2 are SEHNR and FQNEAQ (reference sequence). The chain's CDR3 is CASSLGTWVVETQYF. The CDR3 DNA reads as TGTGCCAGCAGCTTAGGGACATGGGTTGTCGAGACCCAGTACTTC.

J is TRBJ1-6 and V is TRBV27; 9 nucleotides line up with TRBD1. The CDR3 contains 14 residues. V lost 8 bases and J lost 6; bases outside the gene matches: 5. Germline values: CDR1 MNHEY, CDR2 SMNVEV (reference sequence). This chain's CDR3 is CASGPGQGNSPLHF. In DNA, the CDR3 is TGTGCCAGCGGTCCGGGACAGGGTAATTCACCCCTCCACTTT.

The gene calls are TRBV11-3 and TRBJ2-2; 8 nucleotides line up with TRBD1. Per the germline V gene, CDR1 is SGHNT and CDR2 is YENEEA. V lost 4 bases and J lost 6; bases outside the gene matches: 4. This CDR3 comprises 14 residues. The CDR3 here is CASSWTGLSGELFF. CDR3 in DNA: TGTGCCAGCAGCTGGACAGGGTTGTCCGGGGAGCTGTTTTTT.